This TCR beta chain is drawn from a study of blood T cell repertoires in COVID-19. At the level of the study: COVID-19 samples, acute and convalescent, were from the United States, Italy and Spain. The cDNA or gDNA used as material had been derived from T cells, B-cell-depleted T cells, or PBMCs.

In the study's own analysis: By means of reference gene primer amplification, nucleated cell counts were estimated. Only in-frame clones appear in the TCRdb table, and some are missing; sequencing was by immunoSEQ multiplex PCR. The V and J calls and clone size were taken over from that table, and D and trimming were inferred from the DNA. The repertoire includes just under 150,000 clones, about 85% of them detected once, and roughly 2.6% sits in the top ten. The CDR3 is 15 residues long. V was clipped by 0 bases and J by 3 bases, with 10 bases between them. From germline, CDR1 is LGHNA and CDR2 YSLEER.

Sample: peripheral blood. The TCR was taken from a human donor with acute or convalescent COVID-19. The donor label of this sample is uncertain. The chain is built from TRBV4-3 and TRBJ2-3; D call uncertain. CDR3 bases: TGCGCCAGCAGCCAAGATCATTCCGGGACAGATACGCAGTATTTT. Residues: CASSQDHSGTDTQYF.